One sample yielded the 13 T cell receptor beta chains listed below, sequenced in a study of T-cell reconstitution after alpha-beta-depleted transplantation in children. Unique molecular identifiers were incorporated into the prepared TCRbeta library. TCRdb analysed the PCR reads with MiXCR anew, one entry per CDR3 protein. The repertoire holds roughly 310,000 distinct CDR3 sequences, with approximately 23% as singletons. The specimen was PBMCs, mostly from graft donor cells, collected 180 days after TCRalphabeta/CD19-depleted stem cell transplant. These receptors were collected from a male patient between 10 and 17 years old who had a stem cell transplant for acute lymphoblastic leukemia, so the T cells may come from the graft donor.

DNA of the CDR3: TGTGCCAGCCCAGTAGAAGCGGGAGGTGGGAACACCGGGGAGCTGTTTTTT. Amino acid sequence: CASPVEAGGGNTGELFF. The chain carries TRBV7-3 and TRBJ2-2; 9 positions match TRBD2. Germline V gives CDR1 SGHTA, CDR2 FQGTGA. This CDR3 has 17 amino acids. V gave up 8 bases and J gave up 1 base; unmatched junction bases: 11.

This clonotype was counted between two and nine times. The gene calls are TRBV3-1 and TRBJ2-7; 8 bases line up with TRBD2. The CDR3 totals 15 residues. CDR1 and CDR2 from the germline V gene are LGHDT and YNNKEL (reference sequence). The J segment lost 2 bases and the V segment lost 4 bases, leaving 7 bases of the junction unmatched. CDR3 region: CASSRPSGRTYEQYF. DNA of the CDR3: TGTGCCAGCAGCCGGCCTAGCGGGCGCACCTACGAGCAGTACTTC.

This clonotype has just a few counts. The chain uses TRBV6-5 and TRBJ2-1; 9 nucleotides align to TRBD2. The CDR3 has 19 residues. The germline gives CDR1 MNHEY, CDR2 SVGAGI. The trim removed 2 bases at V and 1 base at J, leaving 12 bases unmatched. DNA of the CDR3: TGTGCCAGCAGTTACAAAGGTCTGAGGCGGGGGGGATCCTACAATGAGCAGTTCTTC. Its translation: CASSYKGLRRGGSYNEQFF.

The genes are TRBV7-8 and TRBJ2-1; D gene uncertain. This CDR3 spans 18 amino acids. V was pared by 1 base and J by 0 bases, with 16 bases between. The germline gives CDR1 SGHVS, CDR2 FQNEAQ. CDR3 residues: CASSLDGRLLGSYNEQFF. The CDR3 DNA follows: TGTGCCAGCAGCTTAGACGGCCGTTTGTTGGGCTCCTACAATGAGCAGTTCTTC. The variable domain in full, with the rest retrieved from reference TRBV7-8 and TRBJ2-1, is GAGVSQSPRYKVAKRGQDVALRCDPISGHVSLFWYQQALGQGPEFLTYFQNEAQLDKSGLPSDRFFAERPEGSVSTLKIQRTQQEDSAVYLCASSLDGRLLGSYNEQFFGPGTRLTVL.

The chain combines TRBV20-1 with TRBJ2-3; a weak D match, TRBD2 (6 bases). CDR1 and CDR2 (germline): DFQATT, SNEGSKA (reference sequence). Trimming shortened V by 5 bases and J by 3 bases, and 9 bases separated the two germline ends. The CDR3 totals 12 residues. CDR3 in amino acids: CSAGGNTDTQYF. The DNA of the CDR3 is TGCAGTGCTGGCGGGAATACAGATACGCAGTATTTT.

V is TRBV9 and J is TRBJ1-5, with TRBD1 identical over 8 bases. J lost 3 bases, V lost 2 bases, and 10 bases had no gene match. CDR1 is SGDLS and CDR2 is YYNGEE in the germline V gene. CDR3 length equals 17 residues. The CDR3 nucleotides are TGTGCCAGCAGCGTGAAACCGACAGGGGTGTTCAATCAGCCCCAGCATTTT. This encodes CASSVKPTGVFNQPQHF.

The rearrangement uses TRBV5-6 and TRBJ2-7; D call uncertain. The V gene's germline CDR1 is SGHDT and CDR2 YYEEEE. V was trimmed by 1 base and J by 3 bases, leaving 8 bases between them. This CDR3 region has 13 residues. DNA for the CDR3: TGTGCCAGCAGCTTGAGACTGAGCTACGAGCAGTACTTC. This encodes CASSLRLSYEQYF.

V and J are TRBV18 and TRBJ1-1; 7 bases are a match to TRBD1. The germline CDR1 and CDR2 sequences are KGHSH and LQKENI. With V trimmed by 3 bases and J by 4 bases, 8 bases remained unmatched. This CDR3 is built from 15 residues. CDR3 DNA sequence: TGTGCCAGCTCACCGTCAGGGGGGGTGAGCACTGAAGCTTTCTTT. It codes for CASSPSGGVSTEAFF.

Only a few counts were recorded for this clonotype. This rearrangement joins TRBV14 to TRBJ2-2, with TRBD1 as a possible D gene (5 bases). This CDR3 is built from 16 residues. Trimming cost V 6 bases and J 2 bases, with 16 bases left between them. Germline CDR1 SGHDN, CDR2 FVKESK. CDR3 residues: CASSRTAGLNTGELFF. The CDR3 nucleotides read TGTGCCAGCAGTCGAACTGCAGGGCTTAACACCGGGGAGCTGTTTTTT.

The V and J genes are TRBV29-1 and TRBJ1-1; TRBD1 matches at 9 bases. CDR1 and CDR2 (germline): SQVTM, ANQGSEA. CDR3 length: 14 amino acids. V lost 7 bases, J lost 7 bases, and 13 bases stayed unmatched. CDR3 region: CSGGATGGNLEAFF. The CDR3 DNA follows: TGCAGCGGTGGAGCGACAGGGGGTAATCTTGAAGCTTTCTTT.

There are many counts of this clonotype. This chain joins TRBV6-5 and TRBJ2-7; D is undetermined. The CDR3 contains 15 residues. In germline, CDR1 is MNHEY, CDR2 SVGAGI. V lost 0 bases and J 2 bases, leaving 11 bases between the germline ends. Written as DNA, the CDR3 is TGTGCCAGCAGTTACTCACCCGACTCAACCTACGAGCAGTACTTC. It translates to CASSYSPDSTYEQYF.

This clonotype was counted between two and nine times. This chain links TRBV20-1 with TRBJ2-4, with TRBD2 matching over 9 bases. Germline V CDR1 and CDR2: DFQATT, SNEGSKA (reference sequence). The CDR3 covers 15 residues. V lost 6 bases, J lost 0 bases, and 6 bases stayed unmatched. The CDR3 is CSALTSGLAKNIQYF. The CDR3 DNA is TGCAGTGCCTTGACTAGCGGACTAGCCAAAAACATTCAGTACTTC.

The rearrangement uses TRBV20-1 and TRBJ2-1, with D unresolved. Between the trimmed V and J ends, which lost 1 base and 5 bases, there was a span of 9 bases. This CDR3 is 13 amino acids long. CDR1 is DFQATT and CDR2 is SNEGSKA in the germline V gene (reference sequence). The CDR3 nucleotides are TGCAGTGCTAGAGGGTTATATAACAATGAGCAGTTCTTC. Protein product: CSARGLYNNEQFF.